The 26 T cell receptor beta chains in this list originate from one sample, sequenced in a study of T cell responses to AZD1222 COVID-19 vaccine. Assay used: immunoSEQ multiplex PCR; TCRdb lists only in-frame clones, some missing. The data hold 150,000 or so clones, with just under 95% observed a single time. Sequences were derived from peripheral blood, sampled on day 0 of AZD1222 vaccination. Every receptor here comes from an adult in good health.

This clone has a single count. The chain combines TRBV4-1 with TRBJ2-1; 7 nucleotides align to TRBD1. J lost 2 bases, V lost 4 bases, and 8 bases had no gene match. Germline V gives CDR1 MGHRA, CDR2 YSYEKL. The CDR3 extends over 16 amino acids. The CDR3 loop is CASSRIDRDPYNEQFF. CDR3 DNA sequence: TGCGCCAGCAGCCGGATAGACAGGGACCCCTACAATGAGCAGTTCTTC.

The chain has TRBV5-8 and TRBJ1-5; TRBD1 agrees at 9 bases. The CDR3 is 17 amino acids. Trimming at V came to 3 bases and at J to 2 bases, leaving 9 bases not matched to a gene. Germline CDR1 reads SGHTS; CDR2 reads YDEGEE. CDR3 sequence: CASSSWGQGDGNQPQHF. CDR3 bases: TGTGCCAGCAGCTCATGGGGACAGGGAGACGGCAATCAGCCCCAGCATTTT.

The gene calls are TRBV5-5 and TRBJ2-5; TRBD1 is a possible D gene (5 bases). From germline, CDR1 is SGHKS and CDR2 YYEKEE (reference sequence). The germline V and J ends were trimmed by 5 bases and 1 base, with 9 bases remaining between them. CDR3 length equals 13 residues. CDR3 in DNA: TGTGCCAGCAGACGGACACCCCAAGAGACCCAGTACTTC. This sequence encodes CASRRTPQETQYF.

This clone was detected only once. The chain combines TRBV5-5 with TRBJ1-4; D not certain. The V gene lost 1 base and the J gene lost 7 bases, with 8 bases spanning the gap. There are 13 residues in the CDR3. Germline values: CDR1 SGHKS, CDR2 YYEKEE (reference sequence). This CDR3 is CASSLIGSEKLFF. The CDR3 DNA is TGTGCCAGCAGCTTGATTGGGAGTGAAAAACTGTTTTTT.

The CDR3 loop is CASSFPKRGLMNEQFF. CDR3 in DNA: TGTGCCAGCAGCTTCCCGAAGCGGGGTCTCATGAATGAGCAGTTCTTC. V and J are TRBV7-2 and TRBJ2-1, with TRBD2 identical over 7 bases. Germline CDR1 reads SGHTA; CDR2 reads FQGNSA. The junction had 12 bases not matched to a gene; V was cut back by 3 bases and J by 7 bases. The CDR3 loop spans 16 amino acids.

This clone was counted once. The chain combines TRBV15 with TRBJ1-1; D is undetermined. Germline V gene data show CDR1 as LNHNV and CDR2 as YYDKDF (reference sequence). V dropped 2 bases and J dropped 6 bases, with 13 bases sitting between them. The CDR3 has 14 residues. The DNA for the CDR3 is TGTGCCACCAGCAGATTCGGACGTCGCCCTGAAGCTTTCTTT. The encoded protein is CATSRFGRRPEAFF.

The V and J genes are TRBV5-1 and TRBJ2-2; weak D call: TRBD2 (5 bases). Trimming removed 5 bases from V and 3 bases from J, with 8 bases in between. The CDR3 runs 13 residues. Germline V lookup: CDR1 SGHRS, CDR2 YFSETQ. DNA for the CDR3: TGCGCCAGCAGAGGACTCGACACCGGGGAGCTGTTTTTT. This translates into CASRGLDTGELFF.

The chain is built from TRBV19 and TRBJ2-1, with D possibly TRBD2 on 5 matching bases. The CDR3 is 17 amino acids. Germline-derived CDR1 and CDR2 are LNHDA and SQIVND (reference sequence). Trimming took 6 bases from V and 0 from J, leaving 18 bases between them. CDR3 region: CASSSYGVSDSYNEQFF. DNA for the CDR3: TGTGCCAGTAGCTCTTACGGGGTTAGCGACTCCTACAATGAGCAGTTCTTC. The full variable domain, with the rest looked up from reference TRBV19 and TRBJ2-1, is DGGITQSPKYLFRKEGQNVTLSCEQNLNHDAMYWYRQDPGQGLRLIYYSQIVNDFQKGDIAEGYSVSREKKESFPLTVTSAQKNPTAFYLCASSSYGVSDSYNEQFFGPGTRLTVL.

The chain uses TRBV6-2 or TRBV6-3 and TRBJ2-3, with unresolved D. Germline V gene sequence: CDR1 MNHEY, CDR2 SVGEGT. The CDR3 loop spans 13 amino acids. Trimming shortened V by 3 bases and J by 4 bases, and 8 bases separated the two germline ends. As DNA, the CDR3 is TGTGCCAGCAGTTATACTGAGCCAGATACGCAGTATTTT. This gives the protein CASSYTEPDTQYF.

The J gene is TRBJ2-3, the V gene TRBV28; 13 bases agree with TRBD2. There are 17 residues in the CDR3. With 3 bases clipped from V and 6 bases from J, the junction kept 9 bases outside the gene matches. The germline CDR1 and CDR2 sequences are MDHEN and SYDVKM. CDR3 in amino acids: CASSLHRTSGSRDTQYF. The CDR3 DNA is TGTGCCAGCAGTTTGCACCGGACTAGCGGGAGTAGGGATACGCAGTATTTT.

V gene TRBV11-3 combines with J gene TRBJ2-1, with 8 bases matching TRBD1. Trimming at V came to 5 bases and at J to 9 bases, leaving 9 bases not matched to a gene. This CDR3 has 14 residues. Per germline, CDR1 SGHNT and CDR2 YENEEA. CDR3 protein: CASSPRTGSTEQFF. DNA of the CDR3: TGTGCCAGCAGCCCAAGGACAGGGTCTACTGAGCAGTTCTTC.

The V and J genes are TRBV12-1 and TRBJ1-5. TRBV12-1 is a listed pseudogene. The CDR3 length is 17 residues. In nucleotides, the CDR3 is TGTGCCAGCAAACGGAACCCCAGAACTAGTGCGAATCAGCCCCAGCATTTT. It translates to CASKRNPRTSANQPQHF.

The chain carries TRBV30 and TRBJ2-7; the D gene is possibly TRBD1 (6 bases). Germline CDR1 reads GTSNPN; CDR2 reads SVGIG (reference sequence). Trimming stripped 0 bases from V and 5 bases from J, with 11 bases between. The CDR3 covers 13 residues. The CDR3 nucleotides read TGTGCCTGGAGTGTAACAGGGTACAACGAGCAGTACTTC. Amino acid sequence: CAWSVTGYNEQYF.

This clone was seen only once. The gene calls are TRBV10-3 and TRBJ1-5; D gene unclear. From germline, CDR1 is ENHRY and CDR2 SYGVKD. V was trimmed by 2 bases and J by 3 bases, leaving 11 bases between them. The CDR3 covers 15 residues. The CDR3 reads CAISEDQVNNQPQHF. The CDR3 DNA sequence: TGTGCCATCAGTGAGGACCAGGTCAACAATCAGCCCCAGCATTTT.

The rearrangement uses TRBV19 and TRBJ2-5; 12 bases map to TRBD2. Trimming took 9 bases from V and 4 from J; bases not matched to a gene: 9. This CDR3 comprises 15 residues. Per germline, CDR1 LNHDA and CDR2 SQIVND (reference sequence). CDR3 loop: CASARTSGVGETQYF. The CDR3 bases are TGTGCCAGCGCTAGGACTAGCGGGGTTGGAGAGACCCAGTACTTC.

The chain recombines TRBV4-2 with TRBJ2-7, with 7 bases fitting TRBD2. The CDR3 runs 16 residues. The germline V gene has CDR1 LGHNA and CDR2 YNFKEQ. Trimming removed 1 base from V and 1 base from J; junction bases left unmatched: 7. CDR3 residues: CASSQGRWGGSYEQYF. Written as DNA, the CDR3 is TGTGCCAGCAGCCAAGGGAGGTGGGGGGGATCCTACGAGCAGTACTTC.

CDR3 coding DNA: TGTGCCACCAGCAGAGATCCCTGGGGGAACACTGAAGCTTTCTTT. Translating gives CATSRDPWGNTEAFF. The chain combines TRBV15 with TRBJ1-1; D is unclear. CDR3 length: 15 residues. The germline gives CDR1 LNHNV, CDR2 YYDKDF (reference sequence). V was cut by 0 bases and J by 1 base, with 9 bases left in between.

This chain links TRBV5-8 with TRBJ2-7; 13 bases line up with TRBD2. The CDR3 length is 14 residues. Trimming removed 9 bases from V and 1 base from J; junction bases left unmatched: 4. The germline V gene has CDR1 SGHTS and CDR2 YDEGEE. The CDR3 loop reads CATRLAGGSYEQYF. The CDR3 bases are TGTGCCACCCGACTAGCGGGAGGATCCTACGAGCAGTACTTC. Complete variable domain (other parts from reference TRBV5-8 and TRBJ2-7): EAGVTQSPTHLIKTRGQQATLRCSPISGHTSVYWYQQALGLGLQFLLWYDEGEERNRGNFPPRFSGRQFPNYSSELNVNALELEDSALYLCATRLAGGSYEQYFGPGTRLTVT.

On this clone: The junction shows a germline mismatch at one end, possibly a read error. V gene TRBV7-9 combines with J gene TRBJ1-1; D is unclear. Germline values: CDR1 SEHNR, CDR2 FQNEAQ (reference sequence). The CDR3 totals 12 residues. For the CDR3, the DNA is TGTGCCAGCAGACCAGACGGCACCGAAGTTTTCTTT. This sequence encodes CASRPDGTEVFF.

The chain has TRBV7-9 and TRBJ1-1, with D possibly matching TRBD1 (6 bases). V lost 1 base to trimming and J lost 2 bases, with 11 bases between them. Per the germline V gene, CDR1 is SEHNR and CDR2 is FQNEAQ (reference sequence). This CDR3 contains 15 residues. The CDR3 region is CASSLGGRGNTEAFF. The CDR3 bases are TGTGCCAGCAGCTTAGGGGGCAGGGGTAACACTGAAGCTTTCTTT.

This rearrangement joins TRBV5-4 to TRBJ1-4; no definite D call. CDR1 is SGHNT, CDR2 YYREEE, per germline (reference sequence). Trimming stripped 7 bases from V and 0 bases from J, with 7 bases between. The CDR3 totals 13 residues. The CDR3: CASSRATNEKLFF. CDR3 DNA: TGTGCCAGCTCCAGAGCAACTAATGAAAAACTGTTTTTT.

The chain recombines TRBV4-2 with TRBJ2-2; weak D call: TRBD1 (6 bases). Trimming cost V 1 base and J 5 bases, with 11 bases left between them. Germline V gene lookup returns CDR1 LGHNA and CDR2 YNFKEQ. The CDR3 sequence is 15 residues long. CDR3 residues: CASSQAGVGTGELFF. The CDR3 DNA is TGTGCCAGCAGCCAAGCAGGGGTGGGTACCGGGGAGCTGTTTTTT.

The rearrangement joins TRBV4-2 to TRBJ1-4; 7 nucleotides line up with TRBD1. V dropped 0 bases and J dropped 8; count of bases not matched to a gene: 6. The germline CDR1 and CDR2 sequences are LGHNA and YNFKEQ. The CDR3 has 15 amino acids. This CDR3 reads CASSQEEGAGEKLFF. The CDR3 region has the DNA TGTGCCAGCAGCCAAGAAGAGGGGGCAGGGGAAAAACTGTTTTTT.

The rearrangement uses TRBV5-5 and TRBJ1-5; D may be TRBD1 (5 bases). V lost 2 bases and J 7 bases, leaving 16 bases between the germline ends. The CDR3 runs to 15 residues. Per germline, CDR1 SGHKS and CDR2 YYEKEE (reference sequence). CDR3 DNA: TGTGCCAGCAGCTTATTCGGACACGACTTACAGCCCCAGCATTTT. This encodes CASSLFGHDLQPQHF.

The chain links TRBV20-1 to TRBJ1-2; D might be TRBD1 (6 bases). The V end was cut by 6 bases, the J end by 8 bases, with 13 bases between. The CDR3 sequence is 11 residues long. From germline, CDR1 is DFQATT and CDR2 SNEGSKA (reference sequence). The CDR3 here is CSAGSGDGYTF. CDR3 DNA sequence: TGCAGTGCGGGCTCAGGGGACGGCTACACCTTC.

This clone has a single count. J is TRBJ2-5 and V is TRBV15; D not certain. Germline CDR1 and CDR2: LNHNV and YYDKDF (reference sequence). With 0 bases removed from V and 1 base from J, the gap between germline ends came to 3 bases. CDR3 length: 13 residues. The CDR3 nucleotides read TGTGCCACCAGCAGAGACCCCCAAGAGACCCAGTACTTC. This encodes CATSRDPQETQYF.